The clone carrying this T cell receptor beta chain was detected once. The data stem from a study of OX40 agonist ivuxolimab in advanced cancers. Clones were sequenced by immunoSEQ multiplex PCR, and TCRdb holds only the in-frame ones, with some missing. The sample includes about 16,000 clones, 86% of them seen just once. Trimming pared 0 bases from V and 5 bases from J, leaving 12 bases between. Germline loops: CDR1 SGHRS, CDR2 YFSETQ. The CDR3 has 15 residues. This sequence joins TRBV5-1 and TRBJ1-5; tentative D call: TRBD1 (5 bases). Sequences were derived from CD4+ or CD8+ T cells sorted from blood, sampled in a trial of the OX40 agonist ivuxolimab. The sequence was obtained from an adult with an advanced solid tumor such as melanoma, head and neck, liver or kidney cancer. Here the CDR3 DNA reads TGCGCCAGCAGCTTGGGGGACGGAAACTATCAGCCCCAGCATTTT. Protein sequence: CASSLGDGNYQPQHF.